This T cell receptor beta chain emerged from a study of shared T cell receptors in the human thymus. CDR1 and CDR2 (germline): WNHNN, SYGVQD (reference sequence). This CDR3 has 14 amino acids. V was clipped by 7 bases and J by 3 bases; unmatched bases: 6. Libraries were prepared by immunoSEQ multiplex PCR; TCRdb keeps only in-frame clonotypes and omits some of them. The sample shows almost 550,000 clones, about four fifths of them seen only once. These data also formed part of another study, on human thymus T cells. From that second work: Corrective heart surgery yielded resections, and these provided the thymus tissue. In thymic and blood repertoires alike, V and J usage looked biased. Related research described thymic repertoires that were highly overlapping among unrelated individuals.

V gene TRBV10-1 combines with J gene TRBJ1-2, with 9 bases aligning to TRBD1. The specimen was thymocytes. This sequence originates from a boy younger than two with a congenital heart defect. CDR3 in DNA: TGCGCCAGCAATAGGACAGGGGTGCACTATGGCTACACCTTC. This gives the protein CASNRTGVHYGYTF.